These 4 T cell receptor beta chains came from one sample sequenced in a study of T cell repertoires in cytomegalovirus infection. Each CDR3 protein gets one entry after TCRdb re-called the reads with MiXCR. The profile covers fewer than 350,000 distinct CDR3 sequences, with just under 30% appearing a single time and about 20% taken by the ten largest. These receptors' antigens are unknown. Material: cultured PBMCs, obtained from culture after CMV antigen stimulation. The receptors shown here come from a human donor in good health (CMV status not recorded). Some clones in this sample may be carry-over from other donors' samples.

The chain joins TRBV19 to TRBJ1-4; D uncertain. Germline values: CDR1 LNHDA, CDR2 SQIVND (reference sequence). There are 16 residues in the CDR3. V was clipped by 7 bases and J by 0 bases, with 15 bases between them. CDR3 residues: CASTPRHIATNEKLFF. The CDR3 DNA sequence: TGTGCCAGTACCCCGAGGCACATTGCAACTAATGAAAAACTGTTTTTT.

This clonotype has only a few counts. CDR3 amino acids: CASGLGQGSVNSPLHF. Here the CDR3 DNA reads TGTGCTAGTGGTCTAGGACAGGGCTCGGTTAATTCACCCCTCCACTTT. V usage is TRBV12-5 and J usage is TRBJ1-6; 8 bases agree with TRBD1. The trim removed 5 bases at V and 6 bases at J, leaving 9 bases unmatched. From germline, CDR1 is LGHNT and CDR2 FRNRAP. The CDR3 is 16 amino acids.

The chain couples TRBV7-9 to TRBJ1-1; possibly TRBD1 for D (6 bases). Germline lookup yields CDR1 SEHNR and CDR2 FQNEAQ (reference sequence). This CDR3 is 15 amino acids long. The ends were cut back, 0 bases at V and 5 bases at J, with 13 bases in the middle. The CDR3 region has the DNA TGTGCCAGCAGCTTAGCGCGTGCGGGACATACTGAAGCTTTCTTT. Its protein product is CASSLARAGHTEAFF.

This clonotype was found many times. This chain joins TRBV7-9 and TRBJ2-3, with 9 nucleotides matching TRBD2. V gave up 1 base and J gave up 4 bases; unmatched junction bases: 3. The CDR3 is made up of 15 amino acids. CDR1 is SEHNR, CDR2 FQNEAQ, per germline (reference sequence). CDR3 loop: CASSLVAGVADTQYF. The DNA for the CDR3 is TGTGCCAGCAGCTTAGTAGCGGGAGTGGCAGATACGCAGTATTTT.